The table lists the clone carrying this T cell receptor (beta chain) with many counts. Its antigen is as yet unknown. The junction shows a germline mismatch at one end, possibly a read error. This CDR3 is built from 11 residues. From germline, CDR1 is SGHRS and CDR2 YFSETQ. A second PCR, run for about 6 to 11 cycles, used a sample-barcoded 5' primer plus a J-beta primer mix. TCRdb recomputed calls from the 5' RACE reads with MiXCR, one row per CDR3 protein. The sample shows approximately 1,700,000 distinct CDR3 sequences, roughly 43% of them seen only once. The sample comes from a study of blood T cells in healthy people across ages. Study-level findings and limits: TCR beta diversity was tightly associated with the proportion of naive T cells. Per-million-T-cell TCR beta diversity fell roughly linearly with age.

The chain uses TRBV5-1 and TRBJ2-2, with a weak D call TRBD2 (5 bases). The sequenced sample was blood. The clonotype originates from a human donor in good health. CDR3 loop: CASSLNGELFF. The CDR3 DNA sequence: TGTGCCAGCAGCCTCAACGGGGAACTGTTTTTT.